Listed below are T cell receptor beta chains from one sample, sequenced in a study of shared clonotypes between healthy human individuals. Only in-frame clones appear in the TCRdb table, and some are missing; sequencing was by immunoSEQ multiplex PCR. The sample has 2.3 million or so clones; more than 85% are singletons. The sequencing input was naive CD4+ T cells from PBMCs. These TCRs come from a man aged 18 to 30 in good health. Some clones in this sample may be carry-over from other donors' samples. Both conserved end residues are part of each CDR3. The order of the fields is D gene, J gene, clone size, V gene, CDR3 protein, CDR3 DNA. D genes are given only for firm matches. Clone size is given for some rows only: seen once, a few or many times, or a class if the clone is expanded.

D: TRBD2; J: TRBJ2-7; size: once; V: TRBV7-2; CDR3: CASSAGLAGAREQYF; DNA: TGTGCCAGCAGCGCGGGACTAGCGGGAGCCCGCGAGCAGTACTTC
D: .; J: TRBJ2-3; size: .; V: TRBV4-3; CDR3: CASSQGPPPGTDTQYF; DNA: TGCGCCAGCAGCCAAGGACCTCCCCCCGGCACAGATACGCAGTATTTT
D: .; J: TRBJ1-6; size: .; V: TRBV6-6; CDR3: CASSLGTVLSPLHF; DNA: TGTGCCAGCAGCCTTGGAACCGTACTTTCACCCCTCCACTTT
D: .; J: TRBJ2-5; size: .; V: TRBV7-9; CDR3: CASSQLGGGSGETQYF; DNA: TGTGCCAGCAGCCAGTTGGGCGGGGGCTCGGGAGAGACCCAGTACTTC
D: TRBD2; J: TRBJ2-1; size: .; V: TRBV18; CDR3: CASSPPWTSGSPGEQFF; DNA: TGTGCCAGCTCACCACCGTGGACTAGCGGGAGTCCGGGTGAGCAGTTCTTC
D: TRBD1; J: TRBJ1-5; size: .; V: TRBV28; CDR3: CASSSPSTGGHQPQHF; DNA: TGTGCCAGCAGTTCTCCGTCAACAGGGGGCCATCAGCCCCAGCATTTT
D: TRBD1; J: TRBJ2-7; size: .; V: TRBV4-3; CDR3: CASSHLRQGATYEQYF; DNA: TGCGCCAGCAGCCATCTACGACAGGGGGCGACCTACGAGCAGTACTTC
D: TRBD1; J: TRBJ1-2; size: .; V: TRBV28; CDR3: CASLGQDPANYGYTF; DNA: TGTGCCAGTCTTGGACAGGACCCCGCTAACTATGGCTACACCTTC
D: TRBD1; J: TRBJ1-1; size: few; V: TRBV5-1; CDR3: CASSLLGTGTEAFF; DNA: TGCGCCAGCAGCTTGTTGGGGACAGGGACTGAAGCTTTCTTT
D: .; J: TRBJ2-6; size: .; V: TRBV18; CDR3: CASSPGRASGANVLTF; DNA: TGTGCCAGCTCACCAGGCAGAGCCTCTGGGGCCAACGTCCTGACTTTC
D: TRBD1; J: TRBJ1-1; size: .; V: TRBV9; CDR3: CASSVDWGQGANTEAFF; DNA: TGTGCCAGCAGCGTAGATTGGGGACAGGGGGCGAACACTGAAGCTTTCTTT
D: TRBD2; J: TRBJ2-7; size: .; V: TRBV5-1; CDR3: CASSLGTSGNHEQYF; DNA: TGCGCCAGCAGCTTGGGGACTAGCGGGAACCACGAGCAGTACTTC
D: .; J: TRBJ2-7; size: .; V: TRBV5-6; CDR3: CASSFTFDSYEQYF; DNA: TGTGCCAGCAGCTTTACCTTCGACAGTTACGAGCAGTACTTC
D: .; J: TRBJ1-5; size: few; V: TRBV10-1; CDR3: CASSEGQGEGQPQHF; DNA: TGCGCCAGCAGTGAAGGGCAGGGCGAGGGTCAGCCCCAGCATTTT
D: TRBD1; J: TRBJ1-1; size: once; V: TRBV28; CDR3: CASRPTGGRNTEAFF; DNA: TGTGCCAGCAGACCGACAGGGGGGAGGAACACTGAAGCTTTCTTT
D: TRBD1; J: TRBJ1-1; size: .; V: TRBV10-3; CDR3: CAISAGQGLTEAFF; DNA: TGTGCCATCAGTGCGGGACAGGGGCTCACTGAAGCTTTCTTT
D: .; J: TRBJ2-1; size: .; V: TRBV5-1; CDR3: CASSLFDEQFF; DNA: TGCGCCAGCAGCTTGTTCGATGAGCAGTTCTTC
D: .; J: TRBJ2-7; size: .; V: TRBV11-3; CDR3: CASSPGVNSYEQYF; DNA: TGTGCCAGCAGCCCAGGGGTGAACTCCTACGAGCAGTACTTC
D: TRBD2; J: TRBJ2-1; size: .; V: TRBV19; CDR3: CASSIEASGRGYNEQFF; DNA: TGTGCCAGTAGTATAGAGGCTAGCGGGAGGGGGTACAATGAGCAGTTCTTC
D: .; J: TRBJ2-7; size: .; V: TRBV27; CDR3: CASSLGLASYEQYF; DNA: TGTGCCAGCAGTTTAGGATTGGCTTCCTACGAGCAGTACTTC
D: .; J: TRBJ1-1; size: once; V: TRBV7-2; CDR3: CASSPFGGGWNTEAFF; DNA: TGTGCCAGCAGCCCTTTTGGGGGGGGCTGGAACACTGAAGCTTTCTTT
D: TRBD2; J: TRBJ2-2; size: .; V: TRBV7-9; CDR3: CASRPRGLAGTSNTGELFF; DNA: TGTGCCAGCAGACCTAGAGGACTAGCGGGTACCTCGAACACCGGGGAGCTGTTTTTT
D: .; J: TRBJ1-1; size: .; V: TRBV30; CDR3: CAWSVSGSTEAFF; DNA: TGTGCCTGGAGTGTATCCGGGAGCACTGAAGCTTTCTTT
D: .; J: TRBJ1-5; size: .; V: TRBV2; CDR3: CASHQDGQPQHF; DNA: TGTGCCAGCCACCAGGATGGTCAGCCCCAGCATTTT
D: .; J: TRBJ1-5; size: .; V: TRBV28; CDR3: CASSSYSQPQHF; DNA: TGTGCCAGCAGTTCTTATAGTCAGCCCCAGCATTTT